The entry below describes one T cell receptor beta chain. The target antigen is unknown. Roughly 10 milliliters of peripheral blood were drawn from each donor into EDTA-treated tubes. The data were taken from a study of blood T cells in healthy people across ages. The use of a sample-barcoded 5' primer and a J-beta primer mix characterized a second PCR of about 6 to 11 cycles. TCRdb independently ran MiXCR on the 5' RACE reads; one entry per CDR3 protein. The data show fewer than 1,000,000 distinct CDR3 sequences, 44% seen once. Study-wide results and caveats: Unsorted PBMCs prevented conclusive naive versus antigen-experienced comparison. Total diversity from one million sequenced T cells was likely underestimated.

This CDR3 is built from 15 residues. Per the germline V gene, CDR1 is SNHLY and CDR2 is FYNNEI. Trimming took 2 bases from V and 4 from J, leaving 14 bases between them. The receptor was derived from a man aged 60 to 75 in good health. The chain joins TRBV2 to TRBJ1-1; TRBD1 is a possible D gene (5 bases). Sequencing was carried out using blood. CDR3 nucleotide sequence: TGTGCCAGCAGTGAACAGGGTTTGAGCAGCACTGAAGCTTTCTTT. Amino acids: CASSEQGLSSTEAFF.